The TCR beta chain under discussion was sequenced for a study of cytomegalovirus exposure and HLA in healthy donors. It was with 60 Vbeta and 13 Jbeta primers that the PCR ran. Using immunoSEQ multiplex PCR, the repertoire was profiled, and TCRdb retains in-frame clones only, with some absent. The top ten clones hold roughly 4% of a sample with about 130,000 clones, around 74% of them seen once. The CDR3 consists of 15 residues. Between the trimmed V and J ends, which lost 0 bases and 4 bases, there was a span of 10 bases. CDR1 and CDR2 (germline): ENHRY, SYGVKD. The V call is TRBV10-3, the J call TRBJ1-5, with D perhaps matching TRBD1 (6 bases). This clonotype was sampled from a woman aged 50 to 65 in good health and CMV-seropositive. Source material: PBMCs. CDR3 loop: CAISESSQGNQPQHF. As DNA, the CDR3 is TGTGCCATCAGTGAGTCCAGTCAGGGGAATCAGCCCCAGCATTTT.